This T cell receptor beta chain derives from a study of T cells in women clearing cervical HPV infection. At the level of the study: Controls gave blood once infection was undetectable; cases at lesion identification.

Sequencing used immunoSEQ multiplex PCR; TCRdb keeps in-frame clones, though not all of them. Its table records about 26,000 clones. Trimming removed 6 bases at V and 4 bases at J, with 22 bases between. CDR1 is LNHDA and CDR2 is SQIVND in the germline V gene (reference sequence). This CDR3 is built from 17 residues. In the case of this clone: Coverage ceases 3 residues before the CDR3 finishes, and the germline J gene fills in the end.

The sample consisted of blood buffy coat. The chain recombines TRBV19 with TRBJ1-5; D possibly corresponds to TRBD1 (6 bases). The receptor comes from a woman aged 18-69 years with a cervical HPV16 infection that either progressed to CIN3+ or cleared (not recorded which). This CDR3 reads CASSPKGTGTPNQPQHF. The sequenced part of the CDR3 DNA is TGTGCCAGTAGCCCCAAAGGAACCGGGACACCAAATCAGCCC.